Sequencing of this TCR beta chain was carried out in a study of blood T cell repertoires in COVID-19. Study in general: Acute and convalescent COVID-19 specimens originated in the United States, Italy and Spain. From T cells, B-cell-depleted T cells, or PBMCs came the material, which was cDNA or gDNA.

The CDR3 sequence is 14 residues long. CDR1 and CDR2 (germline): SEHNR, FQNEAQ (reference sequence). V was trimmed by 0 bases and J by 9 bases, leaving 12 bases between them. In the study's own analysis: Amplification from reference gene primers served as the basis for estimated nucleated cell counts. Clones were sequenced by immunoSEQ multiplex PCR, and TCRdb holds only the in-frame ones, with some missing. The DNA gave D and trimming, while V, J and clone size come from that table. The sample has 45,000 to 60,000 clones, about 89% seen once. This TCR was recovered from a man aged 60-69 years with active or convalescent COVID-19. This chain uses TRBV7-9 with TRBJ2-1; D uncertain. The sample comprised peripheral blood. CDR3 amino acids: CASSLALDVAEQFF. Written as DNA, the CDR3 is TGTGCCAGCAGCTTAGCTCTAGATGTAGCTGAGCAGTTCTTC.